Sequencing of this TCR beta chain was carried out in a study of shared clonotypes between healthy human individuals (dated by TCRdb to 2018 to 2021). For context, the study as a whole: The cohort comprised a couple of women and a few men aged 18 to 49 years. Between about 0.9 and 9 billion PBMCs per donor were obtained by leukapheresis. To increase sequencing depth and limit assay-specific biases, different laboratories used diverse techniques to prepare libraries and sequence TCR repertoires. For each donor, CD4 naive and CD4 memory were each run on three plates, CD8 naive on two plates, and CD8 memory on one plate. To estimate repertoire size and how much clonotype sharing occurs between individuals, the study deeply sequenced the blood TCR repertoires of five or six healthy adults. What the study reported, not specific to this receptor: Sharing across a handful of donors was observed for 5% to 6.5% of naive CD4, over 3% of naive CD8, 2% to 2.5% of memory CD4, and roughly 0.4% of memory CD8 clonotypes. Rarefaction of sorted-subset datasets indicated incomplete sequencing despite the large sequencing depth. Compared with non-shared clonotypes, clonotypes shared by all four sorted-subset donors had higher generation probabilities. Naive subsets generally had larger estimated clonotype richness than memory subsets did. Because the study included a small number of donors, the genetic and exposure-history diversity represented was limited. Sampling was restricted to blood, and TCR repertoires in tissues likely differ from the TCR repertoires found in blood. Pairwise subsampling indicated that sequencing depth was expected to affect the degree of clonotype sharing among donors.

Using the deep immunoSEQ assay, multiplex PCR amplified TCR CDR3 regions from genomic DNA. For each cell subset, the extracted genomic DNA was distributed evenly across all wells of several immunoSEQ 96-well plates, and each plate served as one replicate. For sorted subsets, each replicate PCR was loaded with around 200 ng genomic DNA, equivalent to approximately 33,000 T cell genomes. Purified libraries were measured with a Qubit 3.0 fluorometer, size-checked on a Bioanalyzer 2100, and measured again with the KAPA Library Quantification kit. Each immunoSEQ 96-well plate was sequenced on its own single-read 150-cycle Illumina NextSeq 550 flow cell. The authors' analysis ran thus. The immunoSEQ output contained only junctional sequences without quality scores, so filtering could not match that applied to full-length reads. To assign V/J genes and CDR3, sequences were annotated against IMGT germline references using PyIR, a Python wrapper for IgBLAST v1.9. Reads were filtered out if the reads had weak V/J assignments (E-value above 1e-6), no CDR3, stop codons, out-of-frame junctions, or ambiguous translated residues. V3J clonotypes were defined by identical inferred V gene, J gene, and CDR3 amino acid sequence. The percentage overlap between two repertoires was calculated by dividing the number of shared unique clonotypes by the size of the smaller repertoire. RTK rarefaction, the Chao1 estimator, and Recon v2.1 estimates of unobserved clonotypes were used to assess repertoire richness. For all TCRbeta clonotypes obtained by the gDNA method from several donors, generation probabilities were computed with OLGA. TCRdb holds this immuneACCESS table with in-frame rearrangements only. Some clones are missing; in checked studies, unresolved V genes explain under half, and the rest has no known cause. That table gives V, J and clone size, and the DNA gave D and trimming. The sample profile shows more than 500,000 clones; approximately 94% of them were found once. The ten largest clones represent about 0.064% of the sample.

The donors were healthy, HIV-negative adults who had no recently reported acute infections or vaccinations. All donors were Caucasian adults living in Nashville, Tennessee, USA. CD4+ T cells were enriched by magnetic negative selection, after which naive cells were positively selected on CD45RA and the negative fraction was taken as the memory subset. After blood collection by leukapheresis, PBMCs were isolated using Ficoll-Histopaque density gradient centrifugation and then cryopreserved in the vapor phase of liquid nitrogen. Purity and quantity of every magnetically sorted T cell population were checked by analytical flow cytometry. Each sorted fraction had its genomic DNA isolated and then quantified by UV absorbance on a Nanodrop 2000c. With respect to this clone: Which antigen it targets is not known. The sample holds no much larger clone one base away, and base qualities are not on file. The identical CDR3 is also encoded by other nucleotide sequences in the sample.

Deletion took 2 bases off V and 0 bases off J, with a span of 8 bases between the germline ends. From cysteine to phenylalanine, the CDR3 is 15 amino acids long. Only the CDR3 region is kept as DNA, spanning 45 bases read in frame from base 1. Looking up the germline V gene yields CDR1 KGHSH and CDR2 LQKENI. The V and J segments used are TRBV18 and TRBJ1-5; the D gene is perhaps TRBD1, on 6 matching bases. The sequenced material came from naive CD4+ T cells sorted from blood. The cell subset or site tag for this specimen amounts to: CD45RA+ positively selected. The sequence was obtained from a young woman in good health. DNA sequence: TGTGCCAGCTCACCAGGGACACTTAGCAATCAGCCCCAGCATTTT. It specifies CASSPGTLSNQPQHF.